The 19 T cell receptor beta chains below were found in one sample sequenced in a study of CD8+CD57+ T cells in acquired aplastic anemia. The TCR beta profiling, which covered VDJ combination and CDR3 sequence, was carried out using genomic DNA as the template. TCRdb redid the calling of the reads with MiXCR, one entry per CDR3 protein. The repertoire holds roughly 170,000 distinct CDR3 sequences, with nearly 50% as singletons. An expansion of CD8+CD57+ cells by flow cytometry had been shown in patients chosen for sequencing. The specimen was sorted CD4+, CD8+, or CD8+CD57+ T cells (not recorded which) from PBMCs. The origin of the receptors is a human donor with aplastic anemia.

In nucleotides, the CDR3 is TGTGCCAGCAGCGACGGACTAGCGGGAGACACCGAGCAGTACTTC. This translates into CASSDGLAGDTEQYF. V usage is TRBV7-3 and J usage is TRBJ2-7, with TRBD2 matching 13 bases. The germline V gene has CDR1 SGHTA and CDR2 FQGTGA. The CDR3 is 15 residues long. J gave up 6 bases and V 5 bases, and 7 bases lay outside the gene matches.

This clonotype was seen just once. CDR3 bases: TGTGCCAGCAGCCCCGGACAGCTTGGTACCTATGGCTACACCTTC. This translates into CASSPGQLGTYGYTF. This chain joins TRBV9 and TRBJ1-2; tentatively, D is TRBD1 (6 bases). The CDR3 is 15 residues long. V was trimmed by 4 bases and J by 4 bases, leaving 17 bases between them. Germline V gene sequence: CDR1 SGDLS, CDR2 YYNGEE.

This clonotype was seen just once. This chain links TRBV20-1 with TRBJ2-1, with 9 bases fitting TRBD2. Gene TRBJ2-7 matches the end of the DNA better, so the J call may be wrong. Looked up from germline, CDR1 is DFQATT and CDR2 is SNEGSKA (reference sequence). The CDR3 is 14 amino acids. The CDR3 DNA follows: TGCAGTGCTAGGGGGGATAGCGGGAGCTACGAGCAGTACTTC. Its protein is CSARGDSGSYEQYF.

The CDR3 nucleotides are TGTGCCAGCAGTTACCTAAATGCAGGGGATCCGCAGTATTTT. Its protein product is CASSYLNAGDPQYF. The V gene is TRBV6-5, the J gene TRBJ2-3; maybe TRBD1 (6 bases). V was trimmed by 2 bases and J by 10 bases, leaving 16 bases between them. This CDR3 region has 14 residues. CDR1 is MNHEY, CDR2 SVGAGI, per germline.

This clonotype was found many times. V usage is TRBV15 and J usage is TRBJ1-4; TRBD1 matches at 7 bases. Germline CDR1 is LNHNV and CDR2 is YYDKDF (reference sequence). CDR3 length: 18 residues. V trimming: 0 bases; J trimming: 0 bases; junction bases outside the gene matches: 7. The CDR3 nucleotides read TGTGCCACCAGCAGAGATCGACAGGGCCTTTCAACTAATGAAAAACTGTTTTTT. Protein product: CATSRDRQGLSTNEKLFF.

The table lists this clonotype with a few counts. The DNA of the CDR3 is TGTGCCAGCAGTTTATACAGGACTGGGGAGACCCAGTACTTC. Translation: CASSLYRTGETQYF. The chain combines TRBV27 with TRBJ2-5; either TRBD1 or TRBD2 may supply D (5 bases each). The V gene's germline CDR1 is MNHEY and CDR2 SMNVEV (reference sequence). CDR3 length: 14 amino acids. Trimming took off 1 base at V and 5 bases at J, with 11 bases between the two ends.

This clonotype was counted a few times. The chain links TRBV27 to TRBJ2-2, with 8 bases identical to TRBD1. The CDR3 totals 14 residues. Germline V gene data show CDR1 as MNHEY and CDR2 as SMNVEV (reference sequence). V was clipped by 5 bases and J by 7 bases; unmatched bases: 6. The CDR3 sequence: CASSLTGVVGELFF. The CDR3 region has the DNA TGTGCCAGCAGTCTGACAGGGGTGGTCGGGGAGCTGTTTTTT.

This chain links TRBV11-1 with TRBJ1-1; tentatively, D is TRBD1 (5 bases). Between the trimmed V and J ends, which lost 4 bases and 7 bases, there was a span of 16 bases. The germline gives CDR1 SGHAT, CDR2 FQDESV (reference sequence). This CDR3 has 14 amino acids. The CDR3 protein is CASSYRDVRFEAFF. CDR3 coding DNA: TGTGCCAGCAGCTACCGGGACGTACGATTTGAAGCTTTCTTT.

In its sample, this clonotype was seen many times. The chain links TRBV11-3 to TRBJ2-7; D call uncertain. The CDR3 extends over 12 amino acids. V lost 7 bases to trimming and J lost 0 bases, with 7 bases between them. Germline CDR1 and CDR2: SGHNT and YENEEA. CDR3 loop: CASTESSYEQYF. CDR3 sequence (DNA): TGTGCCAGCACGGAGAGCTCCTACGAGCAGTACTTC. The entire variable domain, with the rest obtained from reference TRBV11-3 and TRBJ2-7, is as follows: EAGVVQSPRYKIIEKKQPVAFWCNPISGHNTLYWYLQNLGQGPELLIRYENEEAVDDSQLPKDRFSAERLKGVDSTLKIQPAELGDSAVYLCASTESSYEQYFGPGTRLTVT.

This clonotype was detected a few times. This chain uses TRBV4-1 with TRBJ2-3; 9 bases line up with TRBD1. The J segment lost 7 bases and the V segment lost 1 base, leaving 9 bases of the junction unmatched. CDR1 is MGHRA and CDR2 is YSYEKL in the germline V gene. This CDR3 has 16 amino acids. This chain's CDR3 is CASSQVYNRGLNTQYF. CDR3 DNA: TGCGCCAGCAGCCAAGTTTACAACAGGGGGCTTAATACGCAGTATTTT.

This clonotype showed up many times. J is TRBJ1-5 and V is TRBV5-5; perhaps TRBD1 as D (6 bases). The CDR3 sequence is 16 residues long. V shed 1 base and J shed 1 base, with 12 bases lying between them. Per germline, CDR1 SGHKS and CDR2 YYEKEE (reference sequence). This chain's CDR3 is CASSLLYRASNQPQHF. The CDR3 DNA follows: TGTGCCAGCAGCTTGCTCTACAGGGCCAGCAATCAGCCCCAGCATTTT.

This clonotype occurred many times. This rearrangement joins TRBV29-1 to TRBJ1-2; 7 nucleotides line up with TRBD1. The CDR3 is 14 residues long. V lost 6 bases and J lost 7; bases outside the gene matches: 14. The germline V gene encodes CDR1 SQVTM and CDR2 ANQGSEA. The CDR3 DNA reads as TGCAGCGTCGGGACAGACGAGGGGTGGGGTGGCTACACCTTC. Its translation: CSVGTDEGWGGYTF.

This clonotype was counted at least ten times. CDR3 sequence (DNA): TGTGCCAGCAGGACGGGGGTTAACACTGAAGCTTTCTTT. It specifies CASRTGVNTEAFF. The V call is TRBV6-1, the J call TRBJ1-1; D perhaps matches TRBD1 (5 bases). Per germline, CDR1 MNHNS and CDR2 SASEGT. V was pared by 6 bases and J by 2 bases, with 10 bases between. The CDR3 totals 13 residues.

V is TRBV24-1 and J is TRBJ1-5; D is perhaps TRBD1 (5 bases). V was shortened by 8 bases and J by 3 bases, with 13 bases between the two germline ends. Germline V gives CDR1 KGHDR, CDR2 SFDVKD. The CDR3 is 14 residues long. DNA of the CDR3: TGTGCCACCAATGGCGAGGGGTTCAATCAGCCCCAGCATTTT. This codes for CATNGEGFNQPQHF.

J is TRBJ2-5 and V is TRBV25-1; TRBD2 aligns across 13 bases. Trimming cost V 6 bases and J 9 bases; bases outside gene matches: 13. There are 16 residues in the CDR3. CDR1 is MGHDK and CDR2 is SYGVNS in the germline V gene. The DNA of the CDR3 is TGTGCCAGCAGCCCCGGGACTAGCGGGACAGGGGATCCCCAGTACTTC. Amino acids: CASSPGTSGTGDPQYF. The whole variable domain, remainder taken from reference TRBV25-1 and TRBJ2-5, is EADIYQTPRYLVIGTGKKITLECSQTMGHDKMYWYQQDPGMELHLIHYSYGVNSTEKGDLSSESTVSRIRTEHFPLTLESARPSHTSQYLCASSPGTSGTGDPQYFGPGTRLLVL.

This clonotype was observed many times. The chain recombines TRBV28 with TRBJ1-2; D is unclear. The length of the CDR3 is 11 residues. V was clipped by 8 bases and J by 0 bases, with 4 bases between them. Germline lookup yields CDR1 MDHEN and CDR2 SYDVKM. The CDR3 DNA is TGTGCCAGCGGGTCTAACTATGGCTACACCTTC. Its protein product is CASGSNYGYTF.

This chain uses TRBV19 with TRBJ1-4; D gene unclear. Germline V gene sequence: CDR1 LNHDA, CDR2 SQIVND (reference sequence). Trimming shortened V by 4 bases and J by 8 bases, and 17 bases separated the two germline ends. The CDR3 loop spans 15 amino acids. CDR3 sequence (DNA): TGTGCCAGTAGTAAAGGGAAGCGGGCAAGCGAAAAACTGTTTTTT. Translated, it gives CASSKGKRASEKLFF.

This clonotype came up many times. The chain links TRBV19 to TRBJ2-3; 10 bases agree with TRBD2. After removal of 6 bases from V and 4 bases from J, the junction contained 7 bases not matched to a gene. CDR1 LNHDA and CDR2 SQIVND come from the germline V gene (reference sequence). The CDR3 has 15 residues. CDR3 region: CASSPRAGGPDTQYF. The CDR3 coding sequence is TGTGCCAGTAGCCCGAGAGCGGGGGGGCCAGATACGCAGTATTTT. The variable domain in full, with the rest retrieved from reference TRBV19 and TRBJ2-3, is DGGITQSPKYLFRKEGQNVTLSCEQNLNHDAMYWYRQDPGQGLRLIYYSQIVNDFQKGDIAEGYSVSREKKESFPLTVTSAQKNPTAFYLCASSPRAGGPDTQYFGPGTRLTVL.

CDR3 protein: CASRRLAGGSDTQYF. The CDR3 coding sequence is TGTGCCAGCAGAAGACTAGCGGGGGGTTCAGATACGCAGTATTTT. The rearrangement uses TRBV2 and TRBJ2-3; 13 positions agree with TRBD2. V shed 6 bases, J shed 4 bases, and the junction held 4 bases outside the gene matches. CDR3 length: 15 residues. Per the germline V gene, CDR1 is SNHLY and CDR2 is FYNNEI. The complete variable domain, with remaining parts taken from reference TRBV2 and TRBJ2-3, reads EPEVTQTPSHQVTQMGQEVILRCVPISNHLYFYWYRQILGQKVEFLVSFYNNEISEKSEIFDDQFSVERPDGSNFTLKIRSTKLEDSAMYFCASRRLAGGSDTQYFGPGTRLTVL.